The entry that follows covers one T cell receptor (beta chain) sequence. Its binding antigen is unknown. Base qualities are not provided; no much larger clone lies one nucleotide away. The CDR3, from cysteine to phenylalanine, totals 15 residues. Just CDR3 DNA is preserved here, 45 bases in frame from base 1. CDR1 SGHVS and CDR2 FQNEAQ were looked up in the germline V gene. V ends up 5 bases short and J 6 bases short, with an unmatched junction base count of 8. To prepare the library, the immunoSEQ multiplex PCR assay was applied. TCRdb obtained this table from immuneACCESS and retained in-frame rearrangements with V and J assigned. These tables miss some clones; where compared with another copy, unresolved V genes account for less than half of the shortfall, and the remainder is unexplained. The sample table lists about 140,000 clones, 80% to 90% of them with a count of one. Around 10% of the sample comes from the top ten.

This sample is drawn from a study of control samples from healthy donors and cancer patients (TCRdb year 2020). Recombination connected TRBV7-8 to TRBJ2-2, with 8 central nucleotides matching TRBD2. The sequence derives from a young woman in good health. Sequenced input: blood. The nucleotide sequence reads as follows: TGTGCCAGCAGCCCGGGGGGGCTGTACGCCGGGGAGCTGTTTTTT. This codes for CASSPGGLYAGELFF.